This paragraph covers one TCR beta chain sequence. The data were taken from a study of identical twins. Each CDR3 protein gets one entry after TCRdb re-called the 5' RACE reads with MiXCR. The sample yields hundreds of thousands of distinct CDR3 sequences, 18% seen once. The V gene's germline CDR1 is SGHAT and CDR2 FQNNGV. CDR3 size: 14 residues. V was pared by 1 base and J by 8 bases, with 14 bases between. The sample also formed part of further work on T cells expressing NK-cell markers.

The rearrangement uses TRBV11-2 and TRBJ1-2, with D possibly TRBD1 on 5 matching bases. This sequence originates from a woman under 30 in good health. The sequenced sample consisted of PBMCs. The CDR3: CASSLAGTREGYTF. The CDR3 DNA reads TGTGCCAGCAGCTTAGCTGGGACGAGGGAGGGCTACACCTTC.